This entry is about one T cell receptor beta chain. Its antigen remains unidentified. The data were taken from a study of post-analysis software for immune sequencing data. Study results and caveats: Samples from a shared batch, those prepared together, strongly co-clustered by F measure.

Built from TCR beta cDNA, the libraries had unique molecular identifiers in them. TCRdb re-called the PCR reads with MiXCR, one entry per CDR3 protein. There are about 770,000 distinct CDR3 sequences in the sample; about half occur only once, and 4.9% lies in the top ten. Material: blood. This sequence originates from a girl aged 5 to 17 with multiple sclerosis.

CDR3 sequence (DNA): TGTGCCAGCAGTTGGGCAGGGATGGTAAATGAGCAGTTCTTC. Translating it yields CASSWAGMVNEQFF. The chain uses TRBV12-3 or TRBV12-4 and TRBJ2-1, with TRBD1 as a possible D gene (5 bases). CDR3 length: 14 amino acids. The V end was cut by 4 bases, the J end by 7 bases, with 14 bases between.